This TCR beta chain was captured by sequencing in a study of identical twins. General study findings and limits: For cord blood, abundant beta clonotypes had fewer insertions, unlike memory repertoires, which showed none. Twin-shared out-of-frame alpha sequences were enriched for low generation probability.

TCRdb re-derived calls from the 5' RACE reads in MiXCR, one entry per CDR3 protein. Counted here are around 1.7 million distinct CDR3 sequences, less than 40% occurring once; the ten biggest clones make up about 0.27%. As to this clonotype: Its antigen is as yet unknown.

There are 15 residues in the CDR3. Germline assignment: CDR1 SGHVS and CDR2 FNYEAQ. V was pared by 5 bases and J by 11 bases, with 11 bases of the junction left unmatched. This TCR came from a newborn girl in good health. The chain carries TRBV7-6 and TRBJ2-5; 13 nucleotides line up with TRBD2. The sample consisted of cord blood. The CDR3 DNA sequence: TGTGCCAGCAGCCCCGGGACTAGCGGGACCAATGAGCAGTACTTC. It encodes CASSPGTSGTNEQYF.